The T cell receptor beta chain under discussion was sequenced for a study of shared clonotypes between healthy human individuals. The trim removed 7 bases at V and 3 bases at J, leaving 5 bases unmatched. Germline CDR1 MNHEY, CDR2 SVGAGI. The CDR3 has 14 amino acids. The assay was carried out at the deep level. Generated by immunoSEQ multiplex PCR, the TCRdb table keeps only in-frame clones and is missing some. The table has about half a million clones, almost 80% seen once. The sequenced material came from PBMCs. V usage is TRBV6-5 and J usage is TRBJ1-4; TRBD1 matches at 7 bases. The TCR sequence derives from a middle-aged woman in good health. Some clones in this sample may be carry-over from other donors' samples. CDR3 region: CASKGAAANEKLFF. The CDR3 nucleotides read TGTGCCAGCAAGGGGGCCGCGGCTAATGAAAAACTGTTTTTT.